This T cell receptor beta chain originates from a study of T cell responses to AZD1222 COVID-19 vaccine. Study-wide findings and caveats: Vaccine-associated CD4 TCRs spanned spike, dominant at 160-218 and 743-854. Clonal diversity was possibly underestimated, and white British individuals and females predominated among donors. Baseline testing showed seropositivity in only five or six AZD1222 recipients.

The table came from immunoSEQ multiplex PCR; TCRdb's copy has only in-frame clones and leaves some out. The table lists 85,000 to 130,000 clones, approximately 87% of them singletons. Remarks on this clone: The antigen is unknown.

Germline V lookup: CDR1 KGHSH, CDR2 LQKENI. V dropped 4 bases and J dropped 4; count of bases not matched to a gene: 4. The CDR3 is made up of 15 amino acids. Sequenced here: peripheral blood, sampled on day 0 of AZD1222 vaccination. The receptor was isolated from an adult in good health. The chain carries TRBV18 and TRBJ2-3, with 11 positions matching TRBD1. In DNA, the CDR3 is TGTGCCAGCTCACAAGGACAGGGGGCAGCAGATACGCAGTATTTT. Residues: CASSQGQGAADTQYF. The full variable domain, completed using reference TRBV18 and TRBJ2-3, is NAGVMQNPRHLVRRRGQEARLRCSPMKGHSHVYWYRQLPEEGLKFMVYLQKENIIDESGMPKERFSAEFPKEGPSILRIQQVVRGDSAAYFCASSQGQGAADTQYFGPGTRLTVL.